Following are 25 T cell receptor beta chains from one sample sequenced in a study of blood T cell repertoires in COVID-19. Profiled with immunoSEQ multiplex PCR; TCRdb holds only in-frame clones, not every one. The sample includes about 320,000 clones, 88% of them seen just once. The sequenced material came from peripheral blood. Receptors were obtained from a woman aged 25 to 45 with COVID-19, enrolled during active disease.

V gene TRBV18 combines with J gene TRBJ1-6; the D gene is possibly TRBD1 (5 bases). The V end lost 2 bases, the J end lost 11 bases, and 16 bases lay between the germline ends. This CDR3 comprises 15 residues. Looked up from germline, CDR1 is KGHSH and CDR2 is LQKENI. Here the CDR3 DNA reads TGTGCCAGCTCACCAACCGGGACTGCAAGAACACCCCTCCACTTT. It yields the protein CASSPTGTARTPLHF.

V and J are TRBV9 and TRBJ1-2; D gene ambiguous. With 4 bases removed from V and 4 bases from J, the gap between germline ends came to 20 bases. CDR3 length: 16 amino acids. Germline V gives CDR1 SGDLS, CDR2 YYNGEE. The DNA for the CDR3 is TGTGCCAGCAGCCCCGAGCTCGGGGAATGGGGCTATGGCTACACCTTC. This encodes CASSPELGEWGYGYTF.

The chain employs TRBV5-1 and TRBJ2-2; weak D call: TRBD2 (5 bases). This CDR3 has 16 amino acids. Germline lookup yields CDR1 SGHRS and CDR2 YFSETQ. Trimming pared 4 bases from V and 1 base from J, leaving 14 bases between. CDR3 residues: CASSLRERGNTGELFF. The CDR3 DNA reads TGCGCCAGCAGCCTCCGTGAACGGGGGAACACCGGGGAGCTGTTTTTT.

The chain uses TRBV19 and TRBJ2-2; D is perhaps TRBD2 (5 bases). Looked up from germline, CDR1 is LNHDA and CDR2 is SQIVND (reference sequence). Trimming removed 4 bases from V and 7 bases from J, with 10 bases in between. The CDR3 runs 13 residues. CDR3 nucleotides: TGTGCCAGTAGTACGCTCCGGGACGGGGAGCTGTTTTTT. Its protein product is CASSTLRDGELFF.

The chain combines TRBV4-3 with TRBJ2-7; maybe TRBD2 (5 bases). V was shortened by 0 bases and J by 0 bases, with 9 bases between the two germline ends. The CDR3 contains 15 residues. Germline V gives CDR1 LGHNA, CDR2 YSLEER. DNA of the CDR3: TGCGCCAGCAGCCAAGATCAAACTAGCTCCTACGAGCAGTACTTC. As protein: CASSQDQTSSYEQYF.

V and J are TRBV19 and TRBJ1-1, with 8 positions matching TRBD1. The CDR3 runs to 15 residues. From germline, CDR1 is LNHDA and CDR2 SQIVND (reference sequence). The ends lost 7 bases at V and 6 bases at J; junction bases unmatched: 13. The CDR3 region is CASNLYGQGRPEAFF. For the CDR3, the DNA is TGTGCCAGTAACCTTTACGGACAGGGAAGACCTGAAGCTTTCTTT.

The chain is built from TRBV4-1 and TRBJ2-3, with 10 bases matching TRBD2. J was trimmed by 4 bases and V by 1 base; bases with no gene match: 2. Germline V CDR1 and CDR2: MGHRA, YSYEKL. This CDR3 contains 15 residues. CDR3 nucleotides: TGCGCCAGCAGCCAAGGGACTAGCGGACCAGATACGCAGTATTTT. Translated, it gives CASSQGTSGPDTQYF.

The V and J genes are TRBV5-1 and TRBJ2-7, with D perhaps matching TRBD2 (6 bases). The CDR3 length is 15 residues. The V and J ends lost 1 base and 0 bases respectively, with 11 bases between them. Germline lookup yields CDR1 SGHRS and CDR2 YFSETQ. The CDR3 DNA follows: TGCGCCAGCAGCTTGTTGTCCGGGAGCTCCTACGAGCAGTACGTC. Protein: CASSLLSGSSYEQYV.

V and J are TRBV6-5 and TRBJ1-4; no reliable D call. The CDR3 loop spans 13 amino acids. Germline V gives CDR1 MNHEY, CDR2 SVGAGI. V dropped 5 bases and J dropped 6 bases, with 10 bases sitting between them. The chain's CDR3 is CASSSGPHEKLFF. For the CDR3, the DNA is TGTGCCAGCAGTAGCGGACCACATGAAAAACTGTTTTTT.

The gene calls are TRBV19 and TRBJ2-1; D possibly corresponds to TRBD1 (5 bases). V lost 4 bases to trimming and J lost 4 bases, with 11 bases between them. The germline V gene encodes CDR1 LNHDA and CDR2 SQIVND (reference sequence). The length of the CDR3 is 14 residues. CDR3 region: CASSKPGQYNEQFF. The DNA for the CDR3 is TGTGCCAGTAGTAAACCTGGACAATACAATGAGCAGTTCTTC.

The CDR3 sequence: CSVERLYGYTF. The CDR3 nucleotides are TGCAGCGTTGAAAGACTGTATGGCTACACCTTC. The chain joins TRBV29-1 to TRBJ1-2; D is unresolved. V lost 2 bases to trimming and J lost 5 bases, with 6 bases between them. The germline V gene encodes CDR1 SQVTM and CDR2 ANQGSEA. The CDR3 spans 11 residues.

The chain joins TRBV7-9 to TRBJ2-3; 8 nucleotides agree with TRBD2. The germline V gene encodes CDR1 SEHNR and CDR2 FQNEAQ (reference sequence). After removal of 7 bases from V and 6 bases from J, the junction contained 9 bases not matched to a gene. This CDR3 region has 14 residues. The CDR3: CASTDLRGGDTQYF. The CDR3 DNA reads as TGTGCCAGCACCGATCTCCGGGGGGGGGATACGCAGTATTTT.

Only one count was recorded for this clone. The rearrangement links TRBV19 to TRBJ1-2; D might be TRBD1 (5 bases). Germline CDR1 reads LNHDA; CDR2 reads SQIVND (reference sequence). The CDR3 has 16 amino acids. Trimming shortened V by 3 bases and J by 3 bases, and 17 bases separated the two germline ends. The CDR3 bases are TGTGCCAGTAGTATGCCTAGTACAGGAGTGTACTATGGCTACACCTTC. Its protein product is CASSMPSTGVYYGYTF.

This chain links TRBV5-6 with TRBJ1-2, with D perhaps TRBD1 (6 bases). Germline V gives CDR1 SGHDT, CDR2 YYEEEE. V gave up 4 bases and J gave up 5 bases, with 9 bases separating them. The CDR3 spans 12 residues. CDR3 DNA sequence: TGTGCCAGCAGCCGGGACAAATATGGCTACACCTTC. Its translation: CASSRDKYGYTF.

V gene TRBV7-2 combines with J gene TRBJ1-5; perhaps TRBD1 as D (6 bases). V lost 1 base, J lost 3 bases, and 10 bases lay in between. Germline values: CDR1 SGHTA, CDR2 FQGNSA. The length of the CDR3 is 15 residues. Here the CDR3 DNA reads TGTGCCAGCAGCTTAGACAGGGCGATCAATCAGCCCCAGCATTTT. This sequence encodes CASSLDRAINQPQHF.

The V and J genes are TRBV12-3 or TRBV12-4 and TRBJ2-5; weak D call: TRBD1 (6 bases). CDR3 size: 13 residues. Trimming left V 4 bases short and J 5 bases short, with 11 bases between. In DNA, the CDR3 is TGTGCCAGCAGTTCCACAGGGTGGGAGACCCAGTACTTC. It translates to CASSSTGWETQYF.

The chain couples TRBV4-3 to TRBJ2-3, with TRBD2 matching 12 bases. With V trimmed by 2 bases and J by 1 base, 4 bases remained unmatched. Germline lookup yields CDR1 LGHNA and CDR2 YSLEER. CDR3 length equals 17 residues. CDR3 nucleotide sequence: TGCGCCAGCAGCCAACCTTCTAGCGGGGGGGGCACAGATACGCAGTATTTT. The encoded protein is CASSQPSSGGGTDTQYF.

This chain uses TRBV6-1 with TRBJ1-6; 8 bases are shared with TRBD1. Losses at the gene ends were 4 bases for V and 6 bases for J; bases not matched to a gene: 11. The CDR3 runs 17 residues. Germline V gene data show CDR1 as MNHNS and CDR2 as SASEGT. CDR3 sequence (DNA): TGTGCCAGCAGTGGCAGGGGGCCCATTCAACGTAATTCACCCCTCCACTTT. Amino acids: CASSGRGPIQRNSPLHF.

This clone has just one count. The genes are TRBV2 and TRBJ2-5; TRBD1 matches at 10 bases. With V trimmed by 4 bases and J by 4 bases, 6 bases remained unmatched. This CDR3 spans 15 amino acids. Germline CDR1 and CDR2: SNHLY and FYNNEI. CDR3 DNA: TGTGCCAGCAGTGCGGGGACAGGGGAGGTAGAGACCCAGTACTTC. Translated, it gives CASSAGTGEVETQYF.

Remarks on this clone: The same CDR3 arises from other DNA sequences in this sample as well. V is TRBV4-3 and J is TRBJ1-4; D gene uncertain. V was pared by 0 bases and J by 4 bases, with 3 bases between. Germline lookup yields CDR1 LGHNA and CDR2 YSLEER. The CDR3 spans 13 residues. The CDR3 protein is CASSQDRNEKLFF. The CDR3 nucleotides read TGCGCCAGCAGCCAAGATCGTAATGAAAAACTGTTTTTT.

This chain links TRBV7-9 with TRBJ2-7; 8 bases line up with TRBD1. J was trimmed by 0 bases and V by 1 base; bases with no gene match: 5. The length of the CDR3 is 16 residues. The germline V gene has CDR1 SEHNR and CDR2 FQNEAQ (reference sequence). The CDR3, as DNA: TGTGCCAGCAGCTTAGTAGGCGGGACAGGCTCCTACGAGCAGTACTTC. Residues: CASSLVGGTGSYEQYF.

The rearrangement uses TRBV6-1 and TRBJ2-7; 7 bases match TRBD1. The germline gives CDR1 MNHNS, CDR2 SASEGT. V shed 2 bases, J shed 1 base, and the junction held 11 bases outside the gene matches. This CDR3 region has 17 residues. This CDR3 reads CASSEIFGDSLSYEQYF. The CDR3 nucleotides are TGTGCCAGCAGTGAAATATTTGGGGACAGTCTTTCCTACGAGCAGTACTTC.

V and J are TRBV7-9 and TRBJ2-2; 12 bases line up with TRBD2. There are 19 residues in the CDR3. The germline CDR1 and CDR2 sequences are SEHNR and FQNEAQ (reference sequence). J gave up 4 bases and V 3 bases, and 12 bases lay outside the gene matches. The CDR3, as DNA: TGTGCCAGCAGCTTGTCGTTCACTAGCGGGGGGACGGGCACCGGGGAGCTGTTTTTT. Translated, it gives CASSLSFTSGGTGTGELFF.

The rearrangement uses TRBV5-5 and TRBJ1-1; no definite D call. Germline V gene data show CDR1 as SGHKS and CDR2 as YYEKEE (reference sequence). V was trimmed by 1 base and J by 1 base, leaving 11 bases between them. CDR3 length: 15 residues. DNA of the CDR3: TGTGCCAGCAGCTTGTTACCGGGTTCGAACACTGAAGCTTTCTTT. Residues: CASSLLPGSNTEAFF.

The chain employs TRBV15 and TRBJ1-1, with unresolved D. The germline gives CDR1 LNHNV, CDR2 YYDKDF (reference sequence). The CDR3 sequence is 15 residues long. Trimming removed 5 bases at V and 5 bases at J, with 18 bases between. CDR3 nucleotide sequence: TGTGCCACCAGCCGCCCCCCCGGGGTGGGTACTGAAGCTTTCTTT. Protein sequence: CATSRPPGVGTEAFF.